These T cell receptor beta chains were read from a single sample in a study of STAT5B mutations in CD4+ large granular lymphocyte leukemia. Repertoires were generated with immunoSEQ multiplex PCR, while TCRdb's copy carries only in-frame clones and drops some. The sample has about 30,000 clones, approximately 79% seen once; the top ten hold under 2.5%. Sequences were obtained from CD4+ T cells from blood buffy coats. These TCRs come from a human donor in good health. CDR3s include the opening cysteine and the closing phenylalanine or tryptophan. Each record gives: V gene, clone size, D gene, J gene, CDR3 DNA, CDR3 protein. The D gene is left open where the match is weak. Clone size appears in some rows only: once, few, many, or a class for an expanded clone.

v_gene: TRBV7-8
abundance: -
d_gene: -
j_gene: TRBJ1-2
CDR3nt: TGTGCCAGCAGCCCAATGGACGGCTCTTATGGCTACACCTTC
CDR3aa: CASSPMDGSYGYTF

v_gene: TRBV5-1
abundance: -
d_gene: TRBD1
j_gene: TRBJ2-7
CDR3nt: TGCGCCAGCAGCTTGAGCTACAGGGGTTACGAGCAGTACTTC
CDR3aa: CASSLSYRGYEQYF

v_gene: TRBV19
abundance: few
d_gene: -
j_gene: TRBJ1-2
CDR3nt: TGTGCCAGTAGTTTACCCGGGGGCTATGGCTACACCTTC
CDR3aa: CASSLPGGYGYTF

v_gene: TRBV10-3
abundance: -
d_gene: -
j_gene: TRBJ2-7
CDR3nt: TGTGCCATCAGTGTTCAATCCTACGAGCAGTACTTC
CDR3aa: CAISVQSYEQYF

v_gene: TRBV2
abundance: -
d_gene: -
j_gene: TRBJ1-1
CDR3nt: TGTGCCAGCCTCTTGGGGCGGAACACTGAAGCTTTCTTT
CDR3aa: CASLLGRNTEAFF

v_gene: TRBV7-9
abundance: -
d_gene: TRBD1
j_gene: TRBJ2-7
CDR3nt: TGTGCCGTTCCGGGACAGACCTACGAGCAGTACTTC
CDR3aa: CAVPGQTYEQYF

v_gene: TRBV5-1
abundance: -
d_gene: -
j_gene: TRBJ1-3
CDR3nt: TGCGCCAGCAGCTTGGCGGGAGGTCCAAGCTCTGGAAACACCATATATTTT
CDR3aa: CASSLAGGPSSGNTIYF

v_gene: TRBV5-1
abundance: -
d_gene: -
j_gene: TRBJ2-3
CDR3nt: TGCGCCAGCAGCTTGGCCAGTCAGGGGACAGATACGCAGTATTTT
CDR3aa: CASSLASQGTDTQYF

v_gene: TRBV30
abundance: -
d_gene: -
j_gene: TRBJ1-5
CDR3nt: TGTGCCTGGAGTGTGTTAAATCAGCCCCAGCATTTT
CDR3aa: CAWSVLNQPQHF

v_gene: TRBV7-2
abundance: -
d_gene: -
j_gene: TRBJ2-1
CDR3nt: TGTGCCAGCAGCTCGCCGGGACTTGGGGGTGGAAATGAGCAGTTCTTC
CDR3aa: CASSSPGLGGGNEQFF

v_gene: TRBV28
abundance: -
d_gene: -
j_gene: TRBJ1-2
CDR3nt: TGTGCCAGCAGCCTGGCTAGGGGCTACACCTTC
CDR3aa: CASSLARGYTF

v_gene: TRBV6-1
abundance: -
d_gene: -
j_gene: TRBJ2-1
CDR3nt: TGTGCCAGTACCCCGGGACCCACCAACAATGAGCAGTTCTTC
CDR3aa: CASTPGPTNNEQFF

v_gene: TRBV5-1
abundance: -
d_gene: -
j_gene: TRBJ1-2
CDR3nt: TGCGCCAGCAGCTTGGCCGCCACAGATGGCTACACCTTC
CDR3aa: CASSLAATDGYTF

v_gene: TRBV11-3
abundance: -
d_gene: -
j_gene: TRBJ2-1
CDR3nt: TGTGCCAGCAGCTTAATTACCCAGGGCCACAATGAGCAGTTCTTC
CDR3aa: CASSLITQGHNEQFF

v_gene: TRBV6-1
abundance: once
d_gene: -
j_gene: TRBJ1-1
CDR3nt: TGTGCCAGCAGTGGGGGCAGGATGACTGAAGCTTTCTTT
CDR3aa: CASSGGRMTEAFF

v_gene: TRBV5-1
abundance: -
d_gene: -
j_gene: TRBJ2-3
CDR3nt: TGCGCCAGCAGCTTGGGGGACGGCACAGATACGCAGTATTTT
CDR3aa: CASSLGDGTDTQYF

v_gene: TRBV28
abundance: -
d_gene: -
j_gene: TRBJ1-1
CDR3nt: TGTGCCAGCAGTTTTTGGTTAGGGGGGAACACTGAAGCTTTCTTT
CDR3aa: CASSFWLGGNTEAFF

v_gene: TRBV6-1
abundance: -
d_gene: -
j_gene: TRBJ1-4
CDR3nt: TGTGCCAGCAGTGAGGCAGGGATCGCAACTAATGAAAAACTGTTTTTT
CDR3aa: CASSEAGIATNEKLFF

v_gene: TRBV6-1
abundance: -
d_gene: -
j_gene: TRBJ1-5
CDR3nt: TGTGCCCAAAGTTCAGGGATCAGTCAGCCCCAGCATTTT
CDR3aa: CAQSSGISQPQHF

v_gene: TRBV27
abundance: -
d_gene: TRBD2
j_gene: TRBJ2-3
CDR3nt: TGTGCCAGCAGTCTTACCCCGAGCGGGGGATCGCAGTATTTT
CDR3aa: CASSLTPSGGSQYF

v_gene: TRBV2
abundance: -
d_gene: TRBD1
j_gene: TRBJ1-3
CDR3nt: TGTGCCAGCAGTGGCGACAGGGGGCGCAGGAGTTTT
CDR3aa: CASSGDRGRRSF

v_gene: TRBV2
abundance: -
d_gene: -
j_gene: TRBJ2-3
CDR3nt: TGTGCCAGCTGCAAAGTGGGCACAGATACGCAGTATTTT
CDR3aa: CASCKVGTDTQYF

v_gene: TRBV5-4
abundance: -
d_gene: -
j_gene: TRBJ2-7
CDR3nt: TGTGCCAGCAGCTTAGGCGGCCAGTACGAGCAGTACTTC
CDR3aa: CASSLGGQYEQYF

v_gene: TRBV6-5
abundance: -
d_gene: -
j_gene: TRBJ1-1
CDR3nt: TGTGCCAGCAGTTTGGACCCGAACACTGAAGCTTTCTTT
CDR3aa: CASSLDPNTEAFF

v_gene: TRBV30
abundance: -
d_gene: TRBD1
j_gene: TRBJ2-3
CDR3nt: TGTGCCTGGAGTGCCCTACAGGGGGCAGGCACAGATACGCAGTATTTT
CDR3aa: CAWSALQGAGTDTQYF

v_gene: TRBV5-4
abundance: -
d_gene: -
j_gene: TRBJ1-6
CDR3nt: TGTGCCAGCAGCTTGGATTCAGGGTCTAATTCACCCCTCCACTTT
CDR3aa: CASSLDSGSNSPLHF

v_gene: TRBV9
abundance: once
d_gene: TRBD2
j_gene: TRBJ2-3
CDR3nt: TGTGCCAGCAGCGTAGGATCTAGCGGGGGGACAGATACGCAGTATTTT
CDR3aa: CASSVGSSGGTDTQYF

v_gene: TRBV30
abundance: -
d_gene: TRBD1
j_gene: TRBJ2-7
CDR3nt: TGTGCCTGGAGTGGGACAGGGGTTAACGAGCAGTACTTC
CDR3aa: CAWSGTGVNEQYF

v_gene: TRBV6-1
abundance: -
d_gene: -
j_gene: TRBJ2-7
CDR3nt: TGTGCCAGCAGGGAGGGGGGGGCGACCTACGAGCAGTACTTC
CDR3aa: CASREGGATYEQYF

v_gene: TRBV18
abundance: -
d_gene: -
j_gene: TRBJ2-2
CDR3nt: TGTGCCAGCTCACCACTGGGGTCAGGGTTCGCGAACACCGGGGAGCTGTTTTTT
CDR3aa: CASSPLGSGFANTGELFF

v_gene: TRBV5-1
abundance: -
d_gene: -
j_gene: TRBJ2-1
CDR3nt: TGCGCCAGCAGCAGTAGGGGAGGTGCGGATGAGCAGTTCTTC
CDR3aa: CASSSRGGADEQFF

v_gene: TRBV7-2
abundance: -
d_gene: TRBD2
j_gene: TRBJ2-7
CDR3nt: TGTGCCAGCAGCTCCCGACTAGCGGGGGCCTACGAGCAGTACTTC
CDR3aa: CASSSRLAGAYEQYF

v_gene: TRBV25-1
abundance: -
d_gene: TRBD1
j_gene: TRBJ2-4
CDR3nt: TGTGCCAGCAGTGGAGACAGGGTGAAAAACATTCAGTACTTC
CDR3aa: CASSGDRVKNIQYF